The clone carrying this T cell receptor (beta chain) has more than one count but fewer than ten. What it binds is unknown. Looked up from germline, CDR1 is SGHRS and CDR2 is YFSETQ. V lost 0 bases and J lost 1, with 10 bases in between. The CDR3 runs to 15 residues. This specimen comes from a study of a mutant IDH1 vaccine in newly diagnosed glioma. Study context: Once 4-6 weeks had passed after radiotherapy alone, vaccination started, or it started with temozolomide cycles.

Some clones are missing from TCRdb's copy, which holds only in-frame ones; the method was immunoSEQ multiplex PCR. The sample yields some 33,000 clones, roughly 78% seen once. As to time point: week 11, during vaccination. Mutant IDH1 20-mer peptide, at 300 ug, made up each vaccine dose, with topical imiquimod. Specimen: PBMCs, collected from a glioma patient whose treatment included an IDH1 peptide vaccine. The chain has TRBV5-1 and TRBJ1-1; D is unresolved. This TCR was sampled from a man under 40 with glioma. CDR3 protein: CASSLVGRRNTEAFF. CDR3 in DNA: TGCGCCAGCAGCTTGGTCGGGAGGAGGAACACTGAAGCTTTCTTT.